The 17 T cell receptor beta chains below were found in one sample sequenced in a study of glioma-infiltrating T cells after dendritic cell vaccination (dated by TCRdb to between 2015 and 2016). To prepare the library, the immunoSEQ multiplex PCR assay was applied. Imported from immuneACCESS, the table was reduced by TCRdb to in-frame sequences with V and J called. These copies leave out some clones; in studies compared against another copy, an unresolved V gene accounts for under half, and the cause of the remainder is not known. This sample has about 82,000 clones in its table, and roughly 90% of those were observed once. The biggest ten clones account for more than 3% of the sample. The material was blood, obtained before dendritic cell vaccination. These receptors were taken from a human donor with glioblastoma.

The chain joins TRBV19 to TRBJ2-7, with 7 bases fitting TRBD1. The CDR3 totals 15 residues. Germline CDR1 reads LNHDA; CDR2 reads SQIVND (reference sequence). V shed 2 bases, J shed 4 bases, and the junction held 8 bases outside the gene matches. CDR3 region: CASSIRGDSGYEQYF. DNA for the CDR3: TGTGCCAGTAGTATAAGAGGGGACAGCGGTTACGAGCAGTACTTC.

The chain recombines TRBV19 with TRBJ1-5; no firm D call. The CDR3 runs to 14 residues. Trimming took off 5 bases at V and 2 bases at J, with 10 bases between the two ends. CDR1 is LNHDA, CDR2 SQIVND, per germline (reference sequence). The CDR3 reads CASSPYTGNQPQHF. In DNA, the CDR3 is TGTGCCAGTAGTCCCTATACGGGCAATCAGCCCCAGCATTTT.

This clone occurred once. This chain uses TRBV2 with TRBJ2-2; D is possibly TRBD2 (5 bases). Germline CDR1 and CDR2: SNHLY and FYNNEI. The V end lost 1 base, the J end lost 6 bases, and 15 bases lay between the germline ends. The CDR3 runs to 16 residues. The CDR3 DNA is TGTGCCAGCAGTGAAGTGGCACTAGTCGGGGCCGGGGAGCTGTTTTTT. Translating gives CASSEVALVGAGELFF.

This chain uses TRBV18 with TRBJ1-5, with 8 bases aligning to TRBD1. The V gene's germline CDR1 is KGHSH and CDR2 LQKENI. Trimming at V came to 2 bases and at J to 0 bases, leaving 6 bases not matched to a gene. The length of the CDR3 is 17 residues. CDR3 loop: CASSPGQGVISNQPQHF. The CDR3 coding sequence is TGTGCCAGCTCACCAGGACAGGGCGTCATTAGCAATCAGCCCCAGCATTTT.

The gene calls are TRBV10-2 and TRBJ2-3; D is uncertain. From germline, CDR1 is WSHSY and CDR2 SAAADI. V lost 2 bases and J 0 bases, leaving 9 bases between the germline ends. This CDR3 contains 15 residues. CDR3 coding DNA: TGCGCCAGCAGTGAGCCCCCGGTCAGCACAGATACGCAGTATTTT. Its protein is CASSEPPVSTDTQYF.

The rearrangement links TRBV19 to TRBJ2-6; 7 bases align to TRBD1. The CDR3 is made up of 17 amino acids. The trim removed 6 bases at V and 1 base at J, leaving 9 bases unmatched. CDR1 and CDR2 from the germline V gene are LNHDA and SQIVND (reference sequence). The DNA for the CDR3 is TGTGCCAGTAGGCGTGACAGGGTTTTTTCTGGGGCCAACGTCCTGACTTTC. Protein: CASRRDRVFSGANVLTF.

The V call is TRBV25-1, the J call TRBJ2-7; 10 bases match TRBD1. V was clipped by 4 bases and J by 1 base; unmatched bases: 4. The CDR3 sequence is 15 residues long. Germline V gives CDR1 MGHDK, CDR2 SYGVNS. The chain's CDR3 is CASSGRGQGSYEQYF. For the CDR3, the DNA is TGTGCCAGCAGTGGCAGGGGACAGGGGTCCTACGAGCAGTACTTC.

The genes are TRBV5-1 and TRBJ1-6, with TRBD1 matching 10 bases. V shed 0 bases and J 7 bases; nucleotides not matched to a gene: 7. The CDR3 length is 17 residues. The germline CDR1 and CDR2 sequences are SGHRS and YFSETQ. Written as DNA, the CDR3 is TGCGCCAGCAGCTTGGAGGTTTCGGGACAGGGGAATTCACCCCTCCACTTT. It encodes CASSLEVSGQGNSPLHF.

As concerns this clone: This specimen includes other DNA sequences encoding the same CDR3. The chain links TRBV5-1 to TRBJ1-4; maybe TRBD1 (6 bases). Germline loops: CDR1 SGHRS, CDR2 YFSETQ. V gave up 4 bases and J gave up 5 bases, with 9 bases separating them. The CDR3 runs to 13 residues. CDR3 nucleotides: TGCGCCAGCAGCCTTGACAGGAATGAAAAACTGTTTTTT. Its protein product is CASSLDRNEKLFF. The whole variable domain, remainder taken from reference TRBV5-1 and TRBJ1-4, is KAGVTQTPRYLIKTRGQQVTLSCSPISGHRSVSWYQQTPGQGLQFLFEYFSETQRNKGNFPGRFSGRQFSNSRSEMNVSTLELGDSALYLCASSLDRNEKLFFGSGTQLSVL.

This chain connects TRBV7-2 to TRBJ2-1, with 7 bases fitting TRBD1. The CDR3 has 16 residues. CDR1 SGHTA and CDR2 FQGNSA come from the germline V gene. Losses at the gene ends were 8 bases for V and 7 bases for J; bases not matched to a gene: 17. Here the CDR3 reads CASRRHLLQGWNEQFF. The CDR3 bases are TGTGCCAGCCGACGACATCTATTACAGGGGTGGAATGAGCAGTTCTTC.

The chain recombines TRBV27 with TRBJ2-1; 13 bases fit TRBD2. The J segment lost 4 bases and the V segment lost 5 bases, leaving 2 bases of the junction unmatched. Looked up from germline, CDR1 is MNHEY and CDR2 is SMNVEV (reference sequence). The length of the CDR3 is 15 residues. In DNA, the CDR3 is TGTGCCAGCAGTACGGGACTAGCGGGGTACAATGAGCAGTTCTTC. It specifies CASSTGLAGYNEQFF.

The chain has TRBV7-9 and TRBJ2-1; TRBD2 agrees at 10 bases. This CDR3 is 15 amino acids long. The V and J ends lost 5 bases and 8 bases, in that order; junction bases with no gene match: 9. Germline values: CDR1 SEHNR, CDR2 FQNEAQ (reference sequence). The CDR3 reads CASSPASGSWDEQFF. In DNA form, the CDR3 reads TGTGCCAGCAGCCCGGCTAGCGGGAGTTGGGATGAGCAGTTCTTC.

The chain employs TRBV18 and TRBJ1-1, with TRBD1 identical over 7 bases. CDR1 is KGHSH and CDR2 is LQKENI in the germline V gene. The CDR3 contains 13 residues. With V trimmed by 2 bases and J by 7 bases, 4 bases remained unmatched. CDR3 in amino acids: CASSPGQGDEAFF. The CDR3 DNA follows: TGTGCCAGCTCACCAGGGCAGGGGGATGAAGCTTTCTTT.

This clone has just a few counts. The CDR3: CASSTGTGAYGYTF. For the CDR3, the DNA is TGTGCCAGTAGTACAGGGACAGGCGCCTATGGCTACACCTTC. The chain links TRBV19 to TRBJ1-2; TRBD1 aligns across 8 bases. From germline, CDR1 is LNHDA and CDR2 SQIVND (reference sequence). The CDR3 sequence is 14 residues long. The J segment lost 4 bases and the V segment lost 4 bases, leaving 5 bases of the junction unmatched. Complete variable domain (other parts from reference TRBV19 and TRBJ1-2): DGGITQSPKYLFRKEGQNVTLSCEQNLNHDAMYWYRQDPGQGLRLIYYSQIVNDFQKGDIAEGYSVSREKKESFPLTVTSAQKNPTAFYLCASSTGTGAYGYTFGSGTRLTVV.

The rearrangement joins TRBV7-2 to TRBJ2-2, with TRBD2 identical over 8 bases. Germline values: CDR1 SGHTA, CDR2 FQGNSA. This CDR3 region has 16 residues. J was trimmed by 6 bases and V by 2 bases; bases with no gene match: 8. CDR3 nucleotides: TGTGCCAGCAGCTTAATGCAGCGGGAGTTGTCCGGGGAGCTGTTTTTT. As protein: CASSLMQRELSGELFF.

This clone was observed a single time. The genes are TRBV6-5 and TRBJ1-1, with a tentative D call TRBD1 (5 bases). The CDR3 length is 13 residues. Germline V gene lookup returns CDR1 MNHEY and CDR2 SVGAGI. With 0 bases removed from V and 7 bases from J, the gap between germline ends came to 9 bases. Written as DNA, the CDR3 is TGTGCCAGCAGTTACTCGGGGGGGGATGAAGCTTTCTTT. The encoded protein is CASSYSGGDEAFF.

The chain recombines TRBV5-1 with TRBJ2-2; D is unresolved. Germline V CDR1 and CDR2: SGHRS, YFSETQ. Trimming cost V 2 bases and J 5 bases, with 13 bases left between them. The CDR3 sequence is 15 residues long. The CDR3 loop is CASSFFPGLTGELFF. DNA for the CDR3: TGCGCCAGCAGCTTTTTCCCCGGTTTGACCGGGGAGCTGTTTTTT.